A single sample gave rise to the 23 T cell receptor beta chains below, sequenced in a study of cytomegalovirus exposure and HLA in healthy donors (TCRdb year 2017). Library preparation employed the immunoSEQ multiplex PCR assay. Sourced from immuneACCESS, this table was stored by TCRdb with only in-frame sequences that have V and J called. A share of the clones is absent; for the studies checked, an unresolved V gene accounts for under half, and the remainder has no known explanation. This sample is represented by approximately 300,000 clones; roughly 90% of them were singletons. Over 0.8% of the sample lies in the top ten. Sequencing was carried out using PBMCs. The receptor set was obtained from a woman between 18 and 30 years old in good health and CMV-seronegative.

The rearrangement uses TRBV5-1 and TRBJ2-3; 10 positions agree with TRBD2. J gave up 3 bases and V 3 bases, and 10 bases lay outside the gene matches. The CDR3 runs 17 residues. Germline-derived CDR1 and CDR2 are SGHRS and YFSETQ. The CDR3 sequence: CASSSRNPGLATDTQYF. CDR3 sequence (DNA): TGCGCCAGCAGCTCCCGAAACCCGGGACTAGCGACAGATACGCAGTATTTT.

The CDR3 loop reads CASSQGQGDTGELFF. The CDR3 DNA sequence: TGCGCCAGCAGCCAAGGACAGGGAGACACCGGGGAGCTGTTTTTT. This chain uses TRBV4-1 with TRBJ2-2; 7 bases are shared with TRBD1. CDR3 length: 15 amino acids. Trimming at V came to 1 base and at J to 3 bases, leaving 2 bases not matched to a gene. The germline V gene encodes CDR1 MGHRA and CDR2 YSYEKL.

This clone was seen a handful of times. This rearrangement joins TRBV18 to TRBJ2-1; D is uncertain. This CDR3 is built from 12 residues. The V end was cut by 3 bases, the J end by 9 bases, with 9 bases between. CDR1 and CDR2 (germline): KGHSH, LQKENI. CDR3 residues: CASSPAESEQFF. The CDR3 nucleotides read TGTGCCAGCTCACCGGCGGAGAGTGAGCAGTTCTTC.

The chain has TRBV7-2 and TRBJ2-7, with 7 bases fitting TRBD1. Looked up from germline, CDR1 is SGHTA and CDR2 is FQGNSA. Losses at the gene ends were 1 base for V and 3 bases for J; bases not matched to a gene: 9. The CDR3 loop spans 16 amino acids. The DNA for the CDR3 is TGTGCCAGCAGCTTAGATCCAAACAGGGACAGCTACGAGCAGTACTTC. Translating gives CASSLDPNRDSYEQYF.

The chain employs TRBV28 and TRBJ2-7, with 8 bases lining up with TRBD2. Germline V CDR1 and CDR2: MDHEN, SYDVKM. The CDR3 spans 15 residues. V lost 2 bases and J lost 2; bases outside the gene matches: 5. The CDR3 coding sequence is TGTGCCAGCAGTTTAGCTAGCGGGCGGACCTACGAGCAGTACTTC. This gives the protein CASSLASGRTYEQYF.

The chain joins TRBV4-3 to TRBJ2-7, with TRBD1 matching 8 bases. J lost 0 bases, V lost 0 bases, and 4 bases had no gene match. CDR3 size: 16 residues. In germline, CDR1 is LGHNA, CDR2 YSLEER. DNA for the CDR3: TGCGCCAGCAGCCAAGAATACGGACAGGGCTCCTACGAGCAGTACTTC. It specifies CASSQEYGQGSYEQYF.

The V call is TRBV4-2, the J call TRBJ2-2; 14 bases are a match to TRBD2. The ends lost 4 bases at V and 2 bases at J; junction bases unmatched: 3. This CDR3 is 17 amino acids long. CDR1 and CDR2 from the germline V gene are LGHNA and YNFKEQ. The CDR3 bases are TGTGCCAGCAGCCGACTAGCGGGAGGGACTAACACCGGGGAGCTGTTTTTT. It yields the protein CASSRLAGGTNTGELFF.

The chain links TRBV10-1 to TRBJ1-2; the D is unclear. The germline gives CDR1 WNHNN, CDR2 SYGVQD (reference sequence). Trimming cost V 11 bases and J 6 bases, with 7 bases left between them. This CDR3 comprises 9 residues. This chain's CDR3 is CAGEDGYTF. CDR3 nucleotide sequence: TGCGCCGGAGAAGATGGCTACACCTTC.

This clone has more than one count but fewer than ten. The chain uses TRBV27 and TRBJ1-2; no firm D call. This CDR3 has 13 residues. The V gene's germline CDR1 is MNHEY and CDR2 SMNVEV (reference sequence). V was trimmed by 6 bases and J by 8 bases, leaving 16 bases between them. The CDR3 nucleotides read TGTGCCAGCAGCTTGGGCCCAGATCGAGGCTACACCTTC. The encoded protein is CASSLGPDRGYTF.

The chain couples TRBV18 to TRBJ1-5, with D tentatively TRBD1 (6 bases). The CDR3 has 14 residues. Germline CDR1 is KGHSH and CDR2 is LQKENI. V was shortened by 3 bases and J by 7 bases, with 13 bases between the two germline ends. CDR3 loop: CASSPYRDEQPQHF. DNA of the CDR3: TGTGCCAGCTCACCCTACAGGGACGAGCAGCCCCAGCATTTT.

The chain is built from TRBV7-9 and TRBJ2-3; D call uncertain. The CDR3 loop spans 16 amino acids. The germline V gene encodes CDR1 SEHNR and CDR2 FQNEAQ (reference sequence). Deletions cut 5 bases from V and 0 bases from J, with 15 bases between. The CDR3 reads CASSPVVQSSTDTQYF. The CDR3 DNA is TGTGCCAGCAGCCCTGTAGTGCAATCTAGCACAGATACGCAGTATTTT.

The chain uses TRBV25-1 and TRBJ2-1; no clear D. This CDR3 is built from 13 residues. V lost 1 base, J lost 12 bases, and 13 bases lay in between. In germline, CDR1 is MGHDK, CDR2 SYGVNS. The CDR3 DNA reads as TGTGCCAGCAGTGAATTATACGAGGTTGGGCAGTTCTTC. Its protein is CASSELYEVGQFF.

This chain uses TRBV5-5 with TRBJ2-7; possibly TRBD1 for D (5 bases). The ends were cut back, 0 bases at V and 3 bases at J, with 10 bases in the middle. Per the germline V gene, CDR1 is SGHKS and CDR2 is YYEKEE (reference sequence). The CDR3 covers 14 residues. The chain's CDR3 is CASSLAQGYYEQYF. The CDR3 DNA reads TGTGCCAGCAGCTTGGCTCAGGGATACTACGAGCAGTACTTC.

The chain combines TRBV28 with TRBJ2-7; 7 bases line up with TRBD2. The CDR3 sequence is 14 residues long. Germline V gene lookup returns CDR1 MDHEN and CDR2 SYDVKM. The J segment lost 2 bases and the V segment lost 6 bases, leaving 7 bases of the junction unmatched. The DNA of the CDR3 is TGTGCCAGCAGCCTGGGACTATCCACCTACGAGCAGTACTTC. Translating it yields CASSLGLSTYEQYF.

The chain recombines TRBV25-1 with TRBJ2-7, with a tentative D call TRBD2 (6 bases). V was cut by 10 bases and J by 4 bases, with 14 bases left in between. This CDR3 has 12 residues. The germline V gene encodes CDR1 MGHDK and CDR2 SYGVNS. CDR3 in amino acids: CATRGAGYEQYF. The CDR3 DNA is TGTGCCACCAGAGGGGCGGGGTACGAGCAGTACTTC.

The CDR3 region is CASSAQYLSGNEQFF. The CDR3 DNA follows: TGTGCCAGCAGCGCGCAATACCTATCAGGGAATGAGCAGTTCTTC. This chain connects TRBV9 to TRBJ2-1, with D perhaps TRBD1 (5 bases). The CDR3 is 15 amino acids. Germline CDR1 reads SGDLS; CDR2 reads YYNGEE. The V end lost 3 bases, the J end lost 7 bases, and 17 bases lay between the germline ends.

The V gene is TRBV2, the J gene TRBJ2-1, with D uncertain. Trimming cost V 4 bases and J 6 bases, with 4 bases left between them. The CDR3 totals 11 residues. Germline loops: CDR1 SNHLY, CDR2 FYNNEI. The CDR3 is CASSVLNEQFF. CDR3 DNA: TGTGCCAGCAGTGTCCTCAATGAGCAGTTCTTC.

This clone showed up just once. The chain uses TRBV27 and TRBJ2-7; D perhaps matches TRBD2 (5 bases). The length of the CDR3 is 13 residues. The germline V gene has CDR1 MNHEY and CDR2 SMNVEV (reference sequence). V was pared by 8 bases and J by 0 bases, with 11 bases between. In DNA, the CDR3 is TGTGCCAGCGGCCGGAGGCCCTCCTACGAGCAGTACTTC. Translated, it gives CASGRRPSYEQYF.

The chain joins TRBV28 to TRBJ2-7; D is possibly TRBD1 (8 bases). The length of the CDR3 is 14 residues. Germline loops: CDR1 MDHEN, CDR2 SYDVKM. V dropped 5 bases and J dropped 1 base, with 12 bases sitting between them. The CDR3 coding sequence is TGTGCCAGCAGTACAGGGGGAGGGTCCTACGAGCAGTACTTC. Its protein product is CASSTGGGSYEQYF.

The rearrangement links TRBV6-7 to TRBJ2-7; 9 bases fit TRBD1. TRBV6-7 is recorded as an ORF, its role being uncertain. V lost 7 bases, J lost 3 bases, and 19 bases stayed unmatched. The CDR3 runs to 18 residues. The CDR3 loop reads CASTDLTDRGELYYEQYF. In nucleotides, the CDR3 is TGTGCCAGCACCGACTTAACGGACAGGGGTGAGCTCTACTACGAGCAGTACTTC.

This chain connects TRBV9 to TRBJ1-2; tentative D call: TRBD1 (5 bases). Trimming removed 0 bases at V and 2 bases at J, with 11 bases between. CDR3 length: 15 residues. Germline V lookup: CDR1 SGDLS, CDR2 YYNGEE. The CDR3 nucleotides are TGTGCCAGCAGCGTAGGGACGACAGTGAACTATGGCTACACCTTC. Its translation: CASSVGTTVNYGYTF.

The rearrangement uses TRBV4-3 and TRBJ2-1; 12 bases are a match to TRBD2. CDR1 LGHNA and CDR2 YSLEER come from the germline V gene. The trim removed 1 base at V and 7 bases at J, leaving 5 bases unmatched. CDR3 length: 16 amino acids. CDR3 in DNA: TGCGCCAGCAGCCAAGCCCGTCTAGCGGGAGGGAATGAGCAGTTCTTC. Amino acids: CASSQARLAGGNEQFF.

The rearrangement uses TRBV18 and TRBJ2-4; D possibly corresponds to TRBD2 (5 bases). Germline CDR1 KGHSH, CDR2 LQKENI. The CDR3 is 15 amino acids. V was trimmed by 4 bases and J by 0 bases, leaving 10 bases between them. CDR3 sequence: CASSLGGLAKNIQYF. The DNA for the CDR3 is TGTGCCAGCTCACTTGGAGGCTTAGCCAAAAACATTCAGTACTTC.